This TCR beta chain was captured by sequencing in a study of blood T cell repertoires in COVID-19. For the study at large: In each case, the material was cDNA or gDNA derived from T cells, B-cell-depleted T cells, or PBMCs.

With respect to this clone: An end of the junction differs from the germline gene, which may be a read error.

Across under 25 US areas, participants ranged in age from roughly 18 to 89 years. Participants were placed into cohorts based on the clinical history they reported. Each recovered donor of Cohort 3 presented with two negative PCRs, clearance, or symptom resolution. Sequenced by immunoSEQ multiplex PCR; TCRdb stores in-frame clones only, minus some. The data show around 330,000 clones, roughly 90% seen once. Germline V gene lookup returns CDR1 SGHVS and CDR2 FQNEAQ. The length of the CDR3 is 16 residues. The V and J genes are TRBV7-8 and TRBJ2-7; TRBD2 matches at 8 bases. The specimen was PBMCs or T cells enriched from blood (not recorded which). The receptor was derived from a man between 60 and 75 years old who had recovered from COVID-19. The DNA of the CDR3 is TGTGCCAGCACCTTAATTTCGGGGGGGAGGTCCTACGAGCAGTACTTC. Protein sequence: CASTLISGGRSYEQYF.